This T cell receptor beta chain was found in a study of blood T cell repertoires in COVID-19. Across the whole study: COVID-19 samples from acute and convalescent phases originated in the United States, Italy and Spain. Nucleic acid was either cDNA or gDNA, and it came from T cells, B-cell-depleted T cells, or PBMCs.

In the original workflow: Cell counts per sample came from amplifying reference gene primers. The data were produced by immunoSEQ multiplex PCR, yet TCRdb's version contains in-frame clones alone and is incomplete. That table supplies the V and J calls and clone size; D and trimming were determined from the DNA. Of about 170,000 clones in the sample, around 82% are singletons; the top ten hold approximately 2%. Germline loops: CDR1 SEHNR, CDR2 FQNEAQ (reference sequence). V dropped 5 bases and J dropped 2; count of bases not matched to a gene: 15. The CDR3 is made up of 19 amino acids. Sequenced: peripheral blood. This clonotype was sampled from a woman at least 80 years old with acute or convalescent COVID-19. This rearrangement joins TRBV7-9 to TRBJ1-4; 9 bases map to TRBD1. CDR3 sequence (DNA): TGTGCCAGCAGCCGGACGGGACAGGGCTTCGTCGGCACTAATGAAAAACTGTTTTTT. As protein: CASSRTGQGFVGTNEKLFF.